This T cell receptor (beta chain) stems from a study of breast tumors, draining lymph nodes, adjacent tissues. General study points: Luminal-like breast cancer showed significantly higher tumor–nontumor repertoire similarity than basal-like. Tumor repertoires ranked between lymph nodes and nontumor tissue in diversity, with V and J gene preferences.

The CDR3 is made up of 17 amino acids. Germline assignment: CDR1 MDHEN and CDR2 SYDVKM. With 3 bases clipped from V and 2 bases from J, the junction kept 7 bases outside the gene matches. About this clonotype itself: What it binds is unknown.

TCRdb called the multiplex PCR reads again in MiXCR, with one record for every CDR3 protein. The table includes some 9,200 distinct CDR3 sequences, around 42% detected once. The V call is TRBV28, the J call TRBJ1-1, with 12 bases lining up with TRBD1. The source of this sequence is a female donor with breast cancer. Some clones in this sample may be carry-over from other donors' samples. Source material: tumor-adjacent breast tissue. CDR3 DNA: TGTGCCAGCAGTTTTCGGGGACAGGGGGCGCGTAACACTGAAGCTTTCTTT. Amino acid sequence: CASSFRGQGARNTEAFF.